This T cell receptor beta chain was documented in a study of patients and donors after allogeneic stem cell transplantation. TCRdb used MiXCR to reprocess the RT-PCR reads, holding one entry per CDR3 protein. The table lists 95,000 to 120,000 distinct CDR3 sequences, roughly 35% of them singletons, with around 25% in the top ten. Per germline, CDR1 SGHTA and CDR2 FQGNSA. Trimming shortened V by 1 base and J by 4 bases, and 10 bases separated the two germline ends. This CDR3 is 14 amino acids long. The source of this sequence is a human donor who was either an allogeneic HSCT recipient or a stem cell or donor lymphocyte infusion donor (not recorded which). It is not recorded whose cells these are; they may come from a transplant donor. The sequencing sample was made of blood, either unsorted or a sorted T cell fraction (not recorded which). The genes are TRBV7-2 and TRBJ1-2, with TRBD1 as a possible D gene (5 bases). The CDR3 DNA reads as TGTGCCAGCAGCTTAGACACCAGGGTCTATGGCTACACCTTC. Protein: CASSLDTRVYGYTF.